These 16 T cell receptor beta chains originate from one sample sequenced in a study of T cells in Graves' hyperthyroidism and ophthalmopathy. RNA transcripts gave rise to amplified TCR beta CDR3 regions. A set of HTBI primers served as the primers for a first-round RT-PCR of the TCR CDR3. MiXCR was run by TCRdb on the multiplex PCR reads, yielding one entry per CDR3 protein. Of hundreds of thousands of distinct CDR3 sequences in the sample, 15% were seen once. Sequenced input: blood. Receptor source: a woman aged 25 to 39 with Graves' hyperthyroidism.

This clonotype was counted ten times or more. The chain uses TRBV20-1 and TRBJ2-1; D is unresolved. Trimming removed 1 base from V and 8 bases from J, with 6 bases in between. Germline values: CDR1 DFQATT, CDR2 SNEGSKA (reference sequence). The CDR3 covers 11 residues. CDR3 DNA sequence: TGCAGTGCTAGAGCGTGGGATGAGCAGTTCTTC. Translating gives CSARAWDEQFF.

At least ten counts were recorded for this clonotype. The chain uses TRBV7-9 and TRBJ1-1; 10 positions match TRBD1. Germline V gene data show CDR1 as SEHNR and CDR2 as FQNEAQ (reference sequence). This CDR3 has 15 residues. The ends lost 0 bases at V and 4 bases at J; junction bases unmatched: 2. The DNA for the CDR3 is TGTGCCAGCAGCTTAGCAAGGACAGGGGGCACTGAAGCTTTCTTT. As protein: CASSLARTGGTEAFF.

The rearrangement uses TRBV27 and TRBJ1-3; TRBD1 is a possible D gene (6 bases). Germline CDR1 MNHEY, CDR2 SMNVEV (reference sequence). Trimming pared 5 bases from V and 0 bases from J, leaving 14 bases between. CDR3 length: 16 residues. In DNA, the CDR3 is TGTGCCAGCAGTCCACAGGGACGGATCTCTGGAAACACCATATATTTT. Residues: CASSPQGRISGNTIYF.

The chain recombines TRBV5-4 with TRBJ2-3, with TRBD2 matching over 11 bases. This CDR3 region has 15 residues. Per the germline V gene, CDR1 is SGHNT and CDR2 is YYREEE (reference sequence). V lost 3 bases, J lost 6 bases, and 6 bases stayed unmatched. CDR3 protein: CASSYSGRAVDTQYF. CDR3 DNA: TGTGCCAGCAGCTATAGCGGGAGGGCCGTCGATACGCAGTATTTT.

The V and J genes are TRBV2 and TRBJ2-5; D is tentatively TRBD1 or TRBD2 (5 bases each). V lost 6 bases and J lost 4, with 12 bases in between. Germline V gene data show CDR1 as SNHLY and CDR2 as FYNNEI. The CDR3 sequence is 13 residues long. DNA of the CDR3: TGTGCCAGCAGCCGCCTTGGGGGAGAGACCCAGTACTTC. Residues: CASSRLGGETQYF.

The rearrangement joins TRBV24-1 to TRBJ2-5, with 7 bases matching TRBD1. CDR1 is KGHDR, CDR2 SFDVKD, per germline. The CDR3 totals 16 residues. With 3 bases clipped from V and 2 bases from J, the junction kept 8 bases outside the gene matches. The CDR3 spells CATSDRPGQPQETQYF. The CDR3 bases are TGTGCCACCAGTGATCGACCGGGACAGCCACAAGAGACCCAGTACTTC.

V is TRBV7-9 and J is TRBJ1-2; D might be TRBD1 (5 bases). The germline V and J ends were trimmed by 5 bases and 5 bases, with 12 bases remaining between them. The germline V gene encodes CDR1 SEHNR and CDR2 FQNEAQ (reference sequence). The CDR3 spans 13 residues. The CDR3 is CASSQGQVYGYTF. CDR3 bases: TGTGCCAGCAGCCAGGGTCAGGTGTATGGCTACACCTTC.

This clonotype was detected many times. The genes are TRBV28 and TRBJ1-3; D is ambiguous. The CDR3 consists of 14 residues. Trimming cost V 2 bases and J 2 bases, with 7 bases left between them. Per germline, CDR1 MDHEN and CDR2 SYDVKM. The DNA for the CDR3 is TGTGCCAGCAGTTTAGAAGGGACTGGAAACACCATATATTTT. Protein sequence: CASSLEGTGNTIYF. The full variable domain, its missing parts supplied by reference TRBV28 and TRBJ1-3, is DVKVTQSSRYLVKRTGEKVFLECVQDMDHENMFWYRQDPGLGLRLIYFSYDVKMKEKGDIPEGYSVSREKKERFSLILESASTNQTSMYLCASSLEGTGNTIYFGEGSWLTVV.

This clonotype was picked up many times. The chain recombines TRBV30 with TRBJ2-3, with 9 bases fitting TRBD1. CDR3 size: 14 residues. Germline V lookup: CDR1 GTSNPN, CDR2 SVGIG (reference sequence). Germline trimming cut 1 base from V and 4 bases from J; bases unmatched to any gene: 3. CDR3 in amino acids: CAWSGDRVSDTQYF. The CDR3 DNA reads as TGTGCCTGGAGTGGGGACAGGGTTTCAGATACGCAGTATTTT.

This clonotype was detected only a few times. The rearrangement links TRBV4-1 to TRBJ2-1; maybe TRBD1 (6 bases). This CDR3 has 14 residues. Germline values: CDR1 MGHRA, CDR2 YSYEKL. V lost 1 base, J lost 12 bases, and 16 bases lay in between. The CDR3, as DNA: TGCGCCAGCAGCCAAGCTGGTGCAGGGGCTGGGCAGTTCTTC. The encoded protein is CASSQAGAGAGQFF.

This clonotype was found many times. V gene TRBV7-9 combines with J gene TRBJ2-7; TRBD2 aligns across 10 bases. V shed 1 base and J 0 bases; nucleotides not matched to a gene: 6. The CDR3 spans 17 residues. Per the germline V gene, CDR1 is SEHNR and CDR2 is FQNEAQ (reference sequence). CDR3 sequence reads: CASSLGTGTSDSYEQYF. For the CDR3, the DNA is TGTGCCAGCAGCTTAGGGACCGGGACTAGCGACTCCTACGAGCAGTACTTC.

This clonotype appeared many times. The chain has TRBV3-1 and TRBJ2-3; TRBD2 matches 9 bases. V shed 4 bases and J 4 bases; nucleotides not matched to a gene: 6. The CDR3 runs 15 residues. Per the germline V gene, CDR1 is LGHDT and CDR2 is YNNKEL (reference sequence). The chain's CDR3 is CASSPIAGVADTQYF. The CDR3 nucleotides read TGTGCCAGCAGCCCTATAGCGGGAGTAGCAGATACGCAGTATTTT.

The table lists this clonotype with many counts. This chain connects TRBV7-9 to TRBJ2-6, with 7 bases fitting TRBD2. V gave up 4 bases and J gave up 0 bases; unmatched junction bases: 6. The CDR3 is 17 amino acids. Germline V CDR1 and CDR2: SEHNR, FQNEAQ (reference sequence). CDR3 sequence reads: CASSSGGPHSGANVLTF. The DNA for the CDR3 is TGTGCCAGCAGCTCGGGGGGACCGCACTCTGGGGCCAACGTCCTGACTTTC.

This clonotype turned up a few times. V is TRBV30 and J is TRBJ2-5; 14 bases agree with TRBD2. The CDR3 extends over 18 amino acids. In germline, CDR1 is GTSNPN, CDR2 SVGIG (reference sequence). V lost 2 bases, J lost 9 bases, and 17 bases stayed unmatched. The CDR3 reads CAWSTTGLAGGRWKAQYF. The CDR3 coding sequence is TGTGCCTGGAGTACAACCGGACTAGCGGGAGGAAGGTGGAAGGCCCAGTACTTC.

This clonotype was counted between two and nine times. The chain has TRBV7-9 and TRBJ2-1, with 10 bases aligning to TRBD1. Germline V gene data show CDR1 as SEHNR and CDR2 as FQNEAQ (reference sequence). Trimming at V came to 1 base and at J to 5 bases, leaving 2 bases not matched to a gene. The length of the CDR3 is 15 residues. CDR3 loop: CASSLGDRGNNEQFF. CDR3 bases: TGTGCCAGCAGCTTAGGGGACAGGGGTAACAATGAGCAGTTCTTC.

Only a few counts were recorded for this clonotype. The chain has TRBV7-6 and TRBJ2-3; D gene ambiguous. Per the germline V gene, CDR1 is SGHVS and CDR2 is FNYEAQ. This CDR3 spans 15 amino acids. The ends were cut back, 5 bases at V and 2 bases at J, with 14 bases in the middle. The DNA for the CDR3 is TGTGCCAGCAGCCCCGGTGGCAGCCACACAGATACGCAGTATTTT. This sequence encodes CASSPGGSHTDTQYF.